There are many counts of the clone carrying this T cell receptor beta chain. The antigen is unknown. One entry per CDR3 protein, called by TCRdb with MiXCR from the 5' RACE reads. The sample shows 55,000 to 65,000 distinct CDR3 sequences, around 12% of them seen only once. This sample is drawn from a study of early T cells in non-severe SARS-CoV-2 infection. The study's findings and limits: Comparison of clonotypes with VDJdb favored anti-spike CD8 responses while missing private and CD4 specificities.

Germline CDR1 and CDR2: KGHSH and LQKENI. The CDR3 sequence is 12 residues long. V dropped 0 bases and J dropped 5 bases, with 4 bases sitting between them. The sample in question was whole blood, obtained at baseline. This clonotype originated in an adult who was a healthcare worker with PCR-confirmed SARS-CoV-2 infection or an uninfected control (not recorded which). This sequence joins TRBV18 and TRBJ2-5; D unresolved. CDR3 sequence (DNA): TGTGCCAGCTCACCACCGGGGGAGACCCAGTACTTC. As protein: CASSPPGETQYF.